This TCR beta chain was sequenced during a study of naive and memory T cell subsets (dated by TCRdb to the late 2010s). Background on the whole study: Sorted naive and memory T cell subsets from peripheral blood were analyzed in the study using a UMI-based, open-source pipeline for TCR alpha and beta sequencing. IgG serology results and the functional CMV T cell responses were in complete agreement. RNA was DNase-treated and reverse transcribed with TCR constant-region primers, mostly using SuperScript III. The paper as a whole reports these results and caveats: Following error correction, more than 95% of naive TCR sequences occurred only once, which made naive abundance distributions much steeper than those of memory subsets. The repertoire findings for the naive and memory subsets could not be validated against a ground truth, as none was available. Single alpha or beta chain sequences, rather than paired alpha/beta receptors, were used to define clonotypes. In both CD4 and CD8 cells, a rise in Gini index and a fall in Shannon and inverse Simpson diversity were observed from naive through CM, EM and EMRA. A power law was followed by TCR abundance, with an exponent that differed between naive and memory subsets but was consistent across the three individuals. RNA-based TCR counts may be influenced by expression changes linked to T cell activation and differentiation.

CDR1 and CDR2 are read off the germline V gene as ENHRY and SYGVKD. The junction carries 5 bases between V and J, which are trimmed by 0 bases and 2 bases respectively. Measured from the cysteine to the phenylalanine, the CDR3 is 14 residues long. The read is trimmed to its CDR3 DNA, 42 bases read in frame from base 1. Preparation of the library involved UMI-ligation and nested PCR. To cover both TRBC1 and TRBC2, the beta constant-region primer consisted of an equimolar mix of two oligonucleotides. A single-stranded oligonucleotide bearing the SP2 primer plus a 12-nucleotide UMI was ligated onto the 3' end of the cDNA by T4 RNA ligase 1. The ligated cDNA went through four rounds of PCR with nested alpha and beta constant-region primers together with the SP2 primer. Incubation of the ligation reaction lasted roughly 20-24 hours at 16 degrees C. PCR2 was typically performed as a SYBR Green qPCR and was stopped at a predetermined threshold so that over-amplification was prevented. Apart from the first purification, every purification step used Agencourt AMPure XP magnetic beads. Libraries were quantified by Qubit and checked on a TapeStation, where a main peak was expected near 650 bp. Sequencing of the pooled libraries was done on an Illumina MiSeq using v2 2x251 paired-end kits, which typically yielded about 1-2 million reads per sample. Each sample's library went into the pool at approximately 4 nM, and roughly 4.5-8% PhiX was added to help with cluster recognition. In the original analysis: Using tag matching that tolerated one base-pair mismatch, Decombinator assigned V and J genes to FASTQ reads that had been processed by Demultiplexor. Collapsinator relied on UMIs to fix sequencing errors as well as frequency errors caused by PCR heterogeneity. TCRs were translated and CDR3s were extracted from the conserved cysteine to the FGXG phenylalanine by CDR3Translator, with non-productive sequences being flagged. Gini, Shannon entropy and inverse Simpson indices were computed after subsampling the repertoires to the same number of UMI-defined TCRs. Clonotype abundance distributions were fitted to a power law by maximum likelihood within the linear range. When run on a single naive CD8 sample, MIGEC and the pipeline yielded similar UMI counts, similar unique TCR numbers and similar clonal distributions. A set of approximately 7,300 CMV-associated CDR3 sequences, compiled from VDJdb and a published dataset, was used to search the repertoires. Clones were called with MiXCR by TCRdb after fastp trimmed the public reads at Q25, and only in-frame beta chains were retained. For every CDR3 protein sequence, its rows merge into one entry that carries the most common genes and DNA. These V and J calls rely on TCRdb rather than the paper's analysis. The sample profile shows some 85,000 distinct CDR3 sequences; approximately 14% of them were found once. The ten largest clones capture over 0.75% of the sample.

From the second PCR step onward, the TCR alpha chain libraries and the TCR beta chain libraries were amplified separately. The CMV status of each donor was determined by measuring IFNgamma production from CD4+ T cells after fresh PBMCs had been stimulated overnight with CMV viral lysate. Using Miltenyi beads, CD4 T cells were first positively selected, and CD8 T cells were then positively selected from the CD4-negative fraction. After staining for CD3, CD4, CD8, CD45RA, CD27 and a live/dead dye, cells were sorted on a BD Aria II into four subsets based on CD45RA and CD27. A few healthy volunteers provided blood, and the blood of each volunteer was split into CD4 and CD8 T cells and then into four differentiation subsets. Roughly 120 ml of peripheral blood was collected from each donor, and PBMC were isolated by Ficoll-Paque PLUS density-gradient centrifugation. The sorted cells were lysed in RLT buffer, after which RNA was extracted using a Qiagen RNeasy kit and kept at -80 degrees C.

As to this clonotype: The antigen it recognizes is unknown. Base-call qualities are not available, and no considerably larger clone is one nucleotide away.

Sequencing input: central memory CD4+ T cells from blood. Interpreted using the paper, the cell subset or site label stands for: central memory, CD45RA- CD27+. The sequence was collected from a human donor in good health. The V and J genes are TRBV10-3 and TRBJ1-3; no D gene can be assigned with confidence. For the CDR3, the sequence is CAISESGAGNTIYF. The base sequence is TGTGCCATCAGTGAGTCGGGCGCTGGAAACACCATATATTTT.